The T cell receptor (beta chain) under discussion was sequenced for a study of type 1 regulatory T cells. This clonotype was detected a few times. As yet, its antigen is unknown. Study findings and constraints: Type 1 regulatory T cells had a more restricted TCR repertoire than non-type 1 regulatory T cells.

V was pared by 0 bases and J by 2 bases, with 8 bases between. This CDR3 has 14 amino acids. CDR1 SGHTA and CDR2 FQGNSA come from the germline V gene. TCRdb re-analysed the reads in MiXCR, keeping a single row per CDR3 protein. The sample carries some 71,000 distinct CDR3 sequences, roughly 20% recorded once. The sequenced sample was cultured type 1 regulatory T (Tr1) cells, either the whole culture or a sorted fraction (not recorded which). The source is a human donor in good health. The chain uses TRBV7-2 and TRBJ2-7, with D uncertain. DNA for the CDR3: TGTGCCAGCAGCTTAGCCCAGGACGCCTACGAGCAGTACTTC. It specifies CASSLAQDAYEQYF.